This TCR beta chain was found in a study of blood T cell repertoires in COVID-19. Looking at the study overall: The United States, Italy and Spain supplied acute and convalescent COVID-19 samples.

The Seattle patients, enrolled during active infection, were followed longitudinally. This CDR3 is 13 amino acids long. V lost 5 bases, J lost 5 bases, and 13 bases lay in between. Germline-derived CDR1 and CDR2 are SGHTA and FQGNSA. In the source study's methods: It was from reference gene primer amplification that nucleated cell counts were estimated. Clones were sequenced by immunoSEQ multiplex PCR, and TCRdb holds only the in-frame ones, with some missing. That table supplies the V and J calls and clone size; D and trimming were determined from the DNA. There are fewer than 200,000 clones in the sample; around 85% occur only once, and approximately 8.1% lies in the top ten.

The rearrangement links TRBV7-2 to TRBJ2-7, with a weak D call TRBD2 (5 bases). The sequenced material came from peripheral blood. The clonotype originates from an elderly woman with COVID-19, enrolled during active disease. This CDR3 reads CASSQRWADEQYF. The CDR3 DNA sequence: TGTGCCAGCAGCCAGCGGTGGGCCGACGAGCAGTACTTC.